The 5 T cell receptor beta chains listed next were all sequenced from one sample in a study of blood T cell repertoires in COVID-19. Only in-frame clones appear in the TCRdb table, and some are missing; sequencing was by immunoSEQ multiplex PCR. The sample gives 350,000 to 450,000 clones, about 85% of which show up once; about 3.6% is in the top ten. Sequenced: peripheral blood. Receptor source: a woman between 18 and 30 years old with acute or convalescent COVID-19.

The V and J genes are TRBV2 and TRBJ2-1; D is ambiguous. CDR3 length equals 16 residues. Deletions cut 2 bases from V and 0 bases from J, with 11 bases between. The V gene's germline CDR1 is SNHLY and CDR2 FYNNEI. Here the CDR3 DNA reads TGTGCCAGCAGTGAATATGAGAAATTCTCCTACAATGAGCAGTTCTTC. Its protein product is CASSEYEKFSYNEQFF.

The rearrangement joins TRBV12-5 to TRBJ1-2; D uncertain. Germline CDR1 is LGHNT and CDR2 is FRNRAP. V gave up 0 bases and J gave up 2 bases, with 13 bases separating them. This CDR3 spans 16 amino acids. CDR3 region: CASGLVRLPSNYGYTF. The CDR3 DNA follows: TGTGCTAGTGGTTTGGTACGACTCCCATCCAACTATGGCTACACCTTC.

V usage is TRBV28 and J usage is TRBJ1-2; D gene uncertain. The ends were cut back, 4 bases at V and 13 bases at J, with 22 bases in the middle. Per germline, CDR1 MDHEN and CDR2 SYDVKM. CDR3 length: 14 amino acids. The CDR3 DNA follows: TGTGCCAGCAGTTCCTCGGGGTTGGGCGGGCTATTCACCTTC. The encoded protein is CASSSSGLGGLFTF.

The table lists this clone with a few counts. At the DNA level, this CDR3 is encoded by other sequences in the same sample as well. CDR3 amino acids: CASSGGGRETQYF. The CDR3 DNA follows: TGTGCCAGCAGCGGGGGGGGGCGAGAGACCCAGTACTTC. The chain has TRBV9 and TRBJ2-5; D is possibly TRBD2 (7 bases). The CDR3 has 13 amino acids. Germline CDR1 is SGDLS and CDR2 is YYNGEE. V lost 3 bases to trimming and J lost 4 bases, with 10 bases between them.

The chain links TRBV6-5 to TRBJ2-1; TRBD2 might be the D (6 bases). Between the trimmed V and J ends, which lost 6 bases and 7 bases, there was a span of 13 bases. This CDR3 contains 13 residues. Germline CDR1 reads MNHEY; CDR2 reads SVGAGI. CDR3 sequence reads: CASRVRRGNEQFF. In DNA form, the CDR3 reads TGTGCCAGCAGGGTCCGCCGGGGGAATGAGCAGTTCTTC.